Listed here is a single T cell receptor (beta chain). Its antigen is unknown. The data belong to a study of regulatory dendritic cells for organ transplantation. For the study at large: Dendritic cell cultures received LPS on day 6.

Sorted T cells were CFSE-labeled and cultured four to five days with allogeneic regulatory or mature dendritic cells at 1:10. Findings of the study overall: Of resting T cell subsets, memory CD8+ had the most alloreactive clonotypes. Memory CD8+ clonal expansion seemed more limited with regulatory than mature dendritic cells. Naive T cells showed high diversity, memory cells less, memory CD8+ least.

The CDR3 extends over 13 amino acids. Between the trimmed V and J ends, which lost 6 bases and 8 bases, there was a span of 16 bases. The germline V gene has CDR1 LNHDA and CDR2 SQIVND (reference sequence). Measured with immunoSEQ multiplex PCR; TCRdb has only the in-frame clones, and not every one. The sample consists of 20,000 to 25,000 clones, about 85% of them appearing once. Sequenced material: naive CD4+ T cells from blood cultured with dendritic cells. The subset was: CD45RA+ naive T cells. The clonotype comes from a human donor in good health. The chain joins TRBV19 to TRBJ1-2; a weak D match, TRBD1 (6 bases). The CDR3 nucleotides are TGTGCCAGTAGAGATACAGGGTCTTTCGGCTACACCTTC. Translation: CASRDTGSFGYTF.